This TCR beta chain originates from a study of regulatory T cells in long-lasting Graves disease. HTBI primers from iRepertoire and Arm-PCR of CDR3 regions yielded the TCR beta libraries. TCRdb redid the calling of the multiplex PCR reads with MiXCR, one entry per CDR3 protein. There are a few hundred thousand distinct CDR3 sequences in the sample; around 11% occur only once, and 18% lies in the top ten. The time point: newly diagnosed GD, antithyroid drugs for less than 3 months. PBMCs provided the RNA from which the TCR library was made. This clonotype was counted many times. The V gene's germline CDR1 is MNHNS and CDR2 SASEGT. CDR3 length equals 18 residues. V was pared by 6 bases and J by 6 bases, with 26 bases between. These data also featured in a second study, about T cells in Graves' hyperthyroidism and ophthalmopathy. That paper notes: Exclusion of a patient resulted from uncontrolled infection, other autoimmune disease, pregnancy or lactation. The primer set for the first-round RT-PCR of the TCR CDR3 was HTBI.

J is TRBJ1-4 and V is TRBV6-1, with D uncertain. This sample comprised peripheral blood mononuclear cells (PBMCs), obtained at new diagnosis, from a patient treated with antithyroid drugs. This receptor was taken from a woman aged 18-35 years with Graves disease. The CDR3 DNA sequence: TGTGCCAGCAGCCCTACGGAGGGCCACAACATATTGGATGAAAAACTGTTTTTT. This sequence encodes CASSPTEGHNILDEKLFF.